These 15 T cell receptor beta chains share one sample of origin, sequenced in a study of cytomegalovirus exposure and HLA in healthy donors. Use of 60 Vbeta and 13 Jbeta primers characterized the PCR. This table comes from immunoSEQ multiplex PCR, and its TCRdb copy is limited to in-frame clones, with some not included. Of some 100,000 clones listed, about 80% were seen once; the top ten hold roughly 4.1%. Sequenced sample: PBMCs. Source of these receptors: a man aged 35-49 years in good health and CMV-seronegative.

V gene TRBV7-9 combines with J gene TRBJ1-2; 7 nucleotides agree with TRBD1. The CDR3 spans 16 residues. Germline assignment: CDR1 SEHNR and CDR2 FQNEAQ (reference sequence). With 4 bases clipped from V and 8 bases from J, the junction kept 16 bases outside the gene matches. As DNA, the CDR3 is TGTGCCAGCAGCTCCGGTGGAGGGGGCAAGATAAAGGGCTACACCTTC. Translating it yields CASSSGGGGKIKGYTF.

The CDR3, as DNA: TGTGCCAGCAATATCAGGGGCAACGGAAACACCATATATTTT. Amino acid sequence: CASNIRGNGNTIYF. V is TRBV27 and J is TRBJ1-3, with D possibly matching TRBD1 (6 bases). Per the germline V gene, CDR1 is MNHEY and CDR2 is SMNVEV (reference sequence). V dropped 7 bases and J dropped 4 bases, with 14 bases sitting between them. This CDR3 spans 14 amino acids.

The chain carries TRBV6-6 and TRBJ1-1; no reliable D call. Trimming pared 4 bases from V and 0 bases from J, leaving 3 bases between. The CDR3 runs 12 residues. The germline CDR1 and CDR2 sequences are MNHNY and SVGAGI (reference sequence). The CDR3 DNA reads TGTGCCAGCAGTTTCGTGAACACTGAAGCTTTCTTT. Amino acids: CASSFVNTEAFF.

This chain uses TRBV2 with TRBJ1-6; D is unclear. The germline V and J ends were trimmed by 6 bases and 7 bases, with 13 bases remaining between them. Germline V gene lookup returns CDR1 SNHLY and CDR2 FYNNEI. The length of the CDR3 is 14 residues. The CDR3 is CASRSGVENSPLHF. CDR3 nucleotide sequence: TGTGCCAGCAGGAGCGGGGTAGAGAATTCACCCCTCCACTTT.

J is TRBJ2-7 and V is TRBV18, with D possibly being TRBD2 (7 bases). This CDR3 has 13 amino acids. Between the trimmed V and J ends, which lost 0 bases and 7 bases, there was a span of 10 bases. CDR1 is KGHSH and CDR2 is LQKENI in the germline V gene. The CDR3 DNA follows: TGTGCCAGCTCACCACCAGGGGGAGGGGAGCAGTACGTC. Protein product: CASSPPGGGEQYV.

V is TRBV15 and J is TRBJ1-1, with D hard to call. This CDR3 is built from 14 residues. Between the trimmed V and J ends, which lost 0 bases and 7 bases, there was a span of 12 bases. Looked up from germline, CDR1 is LNHNV and CDR2 is YYDKDF (reference sequence). In DNA, the CDR3 is TGTGCCACCAGCAGAGATTTCCGTGATAGTGAAGCTTTCTTT. This encodes CATSRDFRDSEAFF.

The chain couples TRBV2 to TRBJ2-4, with no clear D. The CDR3 is made up of 13 amino acids. Germline CDR1 SNHLY, CDR2 FYNNEI. The V and J ends lost 6 bases and 0 bases respectively, with 6 bases between them. The CDR3 is CASRVLAKNIQYF. The CDR3, as DNA: TGTGCCAGCAGGGTACTAGCCAAAAACATTCAGTACTTC.

The CDR3 DNA is TGTGCCAGCAGCTTCGGAGATCAGCCCCAGCATTTT. Protein product: CASSFGDQPQHF. This chain uses TRBV7-2 with TRBJ1-5; the D is unclear. The V and J ends lost 3 bases and 5 bases respectively, with 5 bases between them. Germline-derived CDR1 and CDR2 are SGHTA and FQGNSA. CDR3 size: 12 residues. Full variable domain (outside the CDR3, taken from reference TRBV7-2 and TRBJ1-5): GAGVSQSPSNKVTEKGKDVELRCDPISGHTALYWYRQSLGQGLEFLIYFQGNSAPDKSGLPSDRFSAERTGGSVSTLTIQRTQQEDSAVYLCASSFGDQPQHFGDGTRLSIL.

J is TRBJ1-1 and V is TRBV27, with D possibly TRBD1 on 6 matching bases. The germline gives CDR1 MNHEY, CDR2 SMNVEV (reference sequence). The germline V and J ends were trimmed by 5 bases and 1 base, with 14 bases remaining between them. The CDR3 has 15 amino acids. The CDR3 region has the DNA TGTGCCAGCAGTACTACACGGACAGCGAACACTGAAGCTTTCTTT. This translates into CASSTTRTANTEAFF.

The chain joins TRBV7-8 to TRBJ2-7, with 10 nucleotides matching TRBD2. Germline V gene data show CDR1 as SGHVS and CDR2 as FQNEAQ. The V segment lost 2 bases and the J segment 6 bases; nucleotides outside the gene matches: 10. The CDR3 totals 16 residues. In nucleotides, the CDR3 is TGTGCCAGCAGCTTATTTTCCGCTAGCGGGGGAGGCGAGCAGTACGTC. It yields the protein CASSLFSASGGGEQYV.

The rearrangement links TRBV11-2 to TRBJ2-1; 8 positions match TRBD2. CDR1 and CDR2 (germline): SGHAT, FQNNGV. The CDR3 is 17 residues long. The junction had 15 bases not matched to a gene; V was cut back by 2 bases and J by 9 bases. The CDR3 DNA follows: TGTGCCAGCAGCTTAATGGATGAGGCGGGGGGCCTGCTTGAGCAGTTCTTC. Translated: CASSLMDEAGGLLEQFF.

This rearrangement joins TRBV5-1 to TRBJ2-5; 7 nucleotides agree with TRBD2. The CDR3 totals 14 residues. J was trimmed by 3 bases and V by 0 bases; bases with no gene match: 2. Germline assignment: CDR1 SGHRS and CDR2 YFSETQ. The CDR3 is CASSLDTSEETQYF. The CDR3 bases are TGCGCCAGCAGCTTGGATACTAGCGAAGAGACCCAGTACTTC.

The rearrangement joins TRBV7-9 to TRBJ1-1, with D maybe TRBD1 (6 bases). The germline V gene encodes CDR1 SEHNR and CDR2 FQNEAQ (reference sequence). V was trimmed by 4 bases and J by 2 bases, leaving 11 bases between them. CDR3 size: 14 residues. CDR3 sequence reads: CASSSYRVNTEAFF. The CDR3 bases are TGTGCCAGCAGCTCCTACAGGGTTAACACTGAAGCTTTCTTT.

V is TRBV19 and J is TRBJ1-1; maybe TRBD1 (6 bases). V shed 5 bases and J shed 1 base, with 11 bases lying between them. Germline CDR1 and CDR2: LNHDA and SQIVND (reference sequence). This CDR3 has 14 amino acids. The CDR3 region has the DNA TGTGCCAGTAGTCCCGGGACATGGAACACTGAAGCTTTCTTT. Protein sequence: CASSPGTWNTEAFF. The whole variable domain, filled in from reference TRBV19 and TRBJ1-1, reads DGGITQSPKYLFRKEGQNVTLSCEQNLNHDAMYWYRQDPGQGLRLIYYSQIVNDFQKGDIAEGYSVSREKKESFPLTVTSAQKNPTAFYLCASSPGTWNTEAFFGQGTRLTVV.

This chain connects TRBV2 to TRBJ2-7, with 13 nucleotides matching TRBD2. The CDR3 runs to 18 residues. Losses at the gene ends were 5 bases for V and 2 bases for J; bases not matched to a gene: 12. Germline V gene data show CDR1 as SNHLY and CDR2 as FYNNEI. CDR3 region: CASSTPGLAGTLPYEQYF. For the CDR3, the DNA is TGTGCCAGCAGTACCCCGGGACTAGCGGGGACCCTACCCTACGAGCAGTACTTC. Complete variable domain (other parts from reference TRBV2 and TRBJ2-7): EPEVTQTPSHQVTQMGQEVILRCVPISNHLYFYWYRQILGQKVEFLVSFYNNEISEKSEIFDDQFSVERPDGSNFTLKIRSTKLEDSAMYFCASSTPGLAGTLPYEQYFGPGTRLTVT.